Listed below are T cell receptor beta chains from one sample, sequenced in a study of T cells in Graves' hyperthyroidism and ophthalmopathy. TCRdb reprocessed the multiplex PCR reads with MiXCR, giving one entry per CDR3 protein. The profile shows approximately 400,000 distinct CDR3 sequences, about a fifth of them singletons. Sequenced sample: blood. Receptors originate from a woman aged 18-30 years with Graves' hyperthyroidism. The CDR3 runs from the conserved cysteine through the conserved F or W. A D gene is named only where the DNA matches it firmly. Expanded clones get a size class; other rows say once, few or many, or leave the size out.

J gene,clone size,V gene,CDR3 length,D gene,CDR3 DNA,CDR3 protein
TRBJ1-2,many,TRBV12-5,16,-,TGTGCTAGTGGTTTCAGCGAGGGGAGTTCTAACTATGGCTACACCTTC,CASGFSEGSSNYGYTF
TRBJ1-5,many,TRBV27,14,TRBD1,TGTGCCAGCAGTGCCTCCGAGACAGGGAGGCCCCAGCATTTT,CASSASETGRPQHF
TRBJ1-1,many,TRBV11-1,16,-,TGTGCCAGCAGAGTAGACAGCGTGATCATGAACACTGAAGCTTTCTTT,CASRVDSVIMNTEAFF
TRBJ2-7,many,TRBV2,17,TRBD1,TGTGCCAGCAGTGAGTGGGTGGACAGGGGGCGCCCCAGCGAGCAGTACTTC,CASSEWVDRGRPSEQYF
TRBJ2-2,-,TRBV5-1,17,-,TGCGCCAGCAGCTCCAGGGTGGGCGTAGCGAGCACCGGGGAGCTGTTTTTT,CASSSRVGVASTGELFF
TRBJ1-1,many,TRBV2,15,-,TGTGCCAGCAGTGTAGCGTTGGGGGATTCCACTGAAGCTTTCTTT,CASSVALGDSTEAFF
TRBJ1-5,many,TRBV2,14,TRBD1,TGTGCCAGCGGGTCAGGAGGGGGCTATCAGCCCCAGCATTTT,CASGSGGGYQPQHF
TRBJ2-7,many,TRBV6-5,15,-,TGTGCCAGCAGTTCCCCCCCGGACAGTACCTACGAGCAGTACTTC,CASSSPPDSTYEQYF
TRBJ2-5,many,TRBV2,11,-,TGTGCCAGCAGCGAGGGGGAGACCCAGTACTTC,CASSEGETQYF
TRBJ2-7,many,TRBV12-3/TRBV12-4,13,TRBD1,TGTGCCAGCAGTCCTGGGACAGGGGGCGAGCAGTACTTC,CASSPGTGGEQYF
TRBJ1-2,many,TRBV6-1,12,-,TGTGCCAGCAGTAGAGGGGTTAATGGCTACACCTTC,CASSRGVNGYTF
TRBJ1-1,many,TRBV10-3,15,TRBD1,TGTGCCATCAGTGAGTCGACAGGAAGGGGGCCGGGGGCTTTCTTT,CAISESTGRGPGAFF
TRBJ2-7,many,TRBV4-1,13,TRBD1,TGCGCCAGCAGCCATTATACAGGGGGCGAGCAGTACTTC,CASSHYTGGEQYF
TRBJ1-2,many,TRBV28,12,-,TGTGCCAGCAGCTTGGACGGCTATGGCTACACCTTC,CASSLDGYGYTF
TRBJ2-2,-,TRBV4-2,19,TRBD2,TGTGCCAGCAGCCCCCGACAGGGACTAGCGGGACCTGGGACCGGGGAGCTGTTTTTT,CASSPRQGLAGPGTGELFF
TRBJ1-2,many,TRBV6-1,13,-,TGTGCCAGCAGCCGCGGAGGGAGGGGTGGCTACACCTTC,CASSRGGRGGYTF
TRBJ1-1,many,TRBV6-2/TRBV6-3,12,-,TGTGCCAGCAAAAAACAGAACACTGAAGCTTTCTTT,CASKKQNTEAFF
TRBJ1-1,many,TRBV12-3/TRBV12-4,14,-,TGTGCCAGCAGTTTCGGGGGTGCCAACACTGAAGCTTTCTTT,CASSFGGANTEAFF
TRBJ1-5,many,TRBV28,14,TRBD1,TGTGCCAGCACCGGGCAGGGGGCGAGACAGCCCCAGCATTTT,CASTGQGARQPQHF
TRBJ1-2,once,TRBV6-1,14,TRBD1,TGTGCCAGCGCCGGAATCGGGACAGGGCTTGGCTACACCTTC,CASAGIGTGLGYTF
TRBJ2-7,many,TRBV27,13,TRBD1,TGTGCCAGCCGACGACAGGGGGTCTACGAGCAGTACTTC,CASRRQGVYEQYF
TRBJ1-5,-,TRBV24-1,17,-,TGTGCCACCAGTGATCGGGGTGGAGGACAGTCCTCTCAGCCCCAGCATTTT,CATSDRGGGQSSQPQHF
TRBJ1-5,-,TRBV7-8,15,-,TGTGCCAGCAGCTTAATAGAGGGGGTCGGCCAGCCCCAGCATTTT,CASSLIEGVGQPQHF
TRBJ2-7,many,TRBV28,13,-,TGTGCCAGCACGATGGGGCCTGTTGACGAGCAGTACTTC,CASTMGPVDEQYF
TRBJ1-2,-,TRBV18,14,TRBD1,TGTGCCAGCTCACCACAGCAGGACAGGGGTGGCTACACCTTC,CASSPQQDRGGYTF
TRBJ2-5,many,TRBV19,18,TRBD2,TGTGCCAGTAGTATAGGGTTCGGGAGGAACCTAATCCAAGAGACCCAGTACTTC,CASSIGFGRNLIQETQYF
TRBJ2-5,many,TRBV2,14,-,TGTGCCAGCAGTGAAGACAGGTTCCAAGAGACCCAGTACTTC,CASSEDRFQETQYF
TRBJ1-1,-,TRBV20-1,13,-,TGCTACCCCGAAGTGGTGAAGAACACTGAAGCTTTCTTT,CYPEVVKNTEAFF
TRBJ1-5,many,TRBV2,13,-,TGTGCCAGCAGCAGGTGGAGCGATCAGCCCCAGCATTTT,CASSRWSDQPQHF